These T cell receptor beta chains were read from a single sample in a study of CD8 T cells in Susac syndrome. TCRdb analysed the immunoSEQ multiplex PCR reads with MiXCR anew, one entry per CDR3 protein. The sample gives fewer than 80,000 distinct CDR3 sequences, roughly 94% of which show up once; 0.4% to 0.55% is in the top ten. Sequenced material: CD8+ T cells from PBMCs. The source of these receptors is a human donor with Susac syndrome. Both conserved end residues are part of each CDR3. The D gene is left open where the match is weak. Size is omitted from some rows. Given values are once, few, many or a class for expanded clones.

v_gene	d_gene	len	abundance	j_gene	CDR3aa	CDR3nt
TRBV29-1	TRBD1	15	few	TRBJ2-1	CSVIDRALSYNEQFF	TGCAGCGTCATAGACAGGGCGCTTTCCTACAATGAGCAGTTCTTC
TRBV13	-	13	-	TRBJ2-1	CASSLGRAGEQFF	TGTGCCAGCAGCTTAGGGAGGGCGGGTGAGCAGTTCTTC
TRBV20-1	-	15	-	TRBJ2-7	CSASLSGTARYEQYF	TGCAGTGCTTCCCTGTCAGGGACGGCTCGCTACGAGCAGTACTTC
TRBV27	-	15	-	TRBJ2-5	CASSWVREHQETQYF	TGTGCCAGCAGTTGGGTCAGGGAGCACCAAGAGACCCAGTACTTC
TRBV29-1	TRBD1	15	-	TRBJ2-7	CSVEYRGVGDYEQYF	TGCAGCGTTGAATACAGGGGCGTAGGGGACTACGAGCAGTACTTC
TRBV29-1	-	13	-	TRBJ1-2	CSVPGQGPEGYTF	TGCAGCGTTCCGGGACAAGGTCCGGAAGGCTACACCTTC
TRBV6-2/TRBV6-3	-	12	-	TRBJ1-1	CASSYYSGQAFF	TGTGCCAGCAGTTACTATTCGGGCCAAGCTTTCTTT
TRBV4-2	-	14	once	TRBJ1-1	CASSHPAENTEAFF	TGTGCCAGCAGCCATCCGGCTGAGAACACTGAAGCTTTCTTT
TRBV15	-	13	-	TRBJ2-1	CATSRPPLVEQFF	TGTGCCACCAGCAGACCGCCTTTAGTTGAGCAGTTCTTC
TRBV27	-	12	-	TRBJ2-1	CASSLRGYEQFF	TGTGCCAGCAGTTTACGGGGCTATGAGCAGTTCTTC
TRBV12-3/TRBV12-4	-	12	few	TRBJ2-1	CASSLQGNEQFF	TGTGCCAGCAGTTTACAGGGGAATGAGCAGTTCTTC
TRBV29-1	-	13	once	TRBJ1-1	CSVGRQPLTEAFF	TGCAGCGTTGGTAGACAACCATTGACTGAAGCTTTCTTT
TRBV4-3	-	15	-	TRBJ2-7	CASSQEGGKYYEQYF	TGCGCCAGCAGCCAAGAAGGGGGTAAATACTACGAGCAGTACTTC
TRBV5-6	TRBD1	13	-	TRBJ1-1	CASSKGTGSGAFF	TGTGCCAGCAGCAAGGGGACAGGGAGTGGAGCTTTCTTT
TRBV29-1	-	14	-	TRBJ1-1	CSVEGGSINTEAFF	TGCAGCGTTGAAGGAGGGTCAATTAACACTGAAGCTTTCTTT
TRBV2	-	12	-	TRBJ2-1	CASVGRVNEQFF	TGTGCCAGCGTAGGGAGAGTTAATGAGCAGTTCTTC